This T cell receptor beta chain was retrieved from a study of Ad26.COV2.S vaccination and SARS-CoV-2 variants. Using immunoSEQ multiplex PCR, the repertoire was profiled, and TCRdb retains in-frame clones only, with some absent. The table includes 180,000 or so clones, around nine tenths detected once. Study observations and caveats: Vaccinees showed greater spike-specific TCR breadth than placebo recipients. Spike-specific responses of CD8+ and CD4+ T cells were reported to display substantial breadth after vaccination. From the TCR breadth and depth analyses, total T cell responses may have been underestimated.

A note on this clone: Its antigen is not identified.

Sequencing used peripheral blood, obtained after recovery from COVID-19. The receptor was isolated from a human donor who had recovered from COVID-19.

The CDR3 spells CASSLSIIPRGGPYNEQFF. The CDR3 DNA reads TGTGCCAGCAGCTTATCGATAATCCCCCGGGGCGGTCCCTACAATGAGCAGTTCTTC. The gene calls are TRBV11-2 and TRBJ2-1; possibly TRBD1 or TRBD2 for D (5 bases each). V lost 2 bases, J lost 2 bases, and 22 bases lay in between. The germline V gene encodes CDR1 SGHAT and CDR2 FQNNGV. The CDR3 length is 19 residues.